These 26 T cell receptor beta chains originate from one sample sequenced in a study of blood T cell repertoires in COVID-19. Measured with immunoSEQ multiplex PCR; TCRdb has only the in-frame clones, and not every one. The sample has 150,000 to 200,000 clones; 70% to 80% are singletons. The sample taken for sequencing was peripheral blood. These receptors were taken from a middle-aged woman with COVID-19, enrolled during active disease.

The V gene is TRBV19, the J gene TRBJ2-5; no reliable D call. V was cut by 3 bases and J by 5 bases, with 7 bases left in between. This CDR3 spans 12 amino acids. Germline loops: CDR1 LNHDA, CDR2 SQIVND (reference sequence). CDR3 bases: TGTGCCAGTAGTATGGCCGGGGAGACCCAGTACTTC. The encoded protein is CASSMAGETQYF.

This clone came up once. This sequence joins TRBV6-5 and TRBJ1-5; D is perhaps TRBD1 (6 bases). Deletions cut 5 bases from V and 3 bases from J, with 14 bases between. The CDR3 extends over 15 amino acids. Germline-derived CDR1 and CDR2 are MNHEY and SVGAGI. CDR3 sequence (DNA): TGTGCCAGCAGTCAGCTCCAGGGGTACAATCAGCCCCAGCATTTT. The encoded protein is CASSQLQGYNQPQHF.

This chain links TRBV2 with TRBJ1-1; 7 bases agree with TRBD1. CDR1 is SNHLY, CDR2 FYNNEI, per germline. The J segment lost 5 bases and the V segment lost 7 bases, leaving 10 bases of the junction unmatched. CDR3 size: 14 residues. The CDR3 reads CASTLDRIATEAFF. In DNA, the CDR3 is TGTGCCAGCACCCTGGACAGGATCGCGACTGAAGCTTTCTTT. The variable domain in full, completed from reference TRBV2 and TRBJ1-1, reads EPEVTQTPSHQVTQMGQEVILRCVPISNHLYFYWYRQILGQKVEFLVSFYNNEISEKSEIFDDQFSVERPDGSNFTLKIRSTKLEDSAMYFCASTLDRIATEAFFGQGTRLTVV.

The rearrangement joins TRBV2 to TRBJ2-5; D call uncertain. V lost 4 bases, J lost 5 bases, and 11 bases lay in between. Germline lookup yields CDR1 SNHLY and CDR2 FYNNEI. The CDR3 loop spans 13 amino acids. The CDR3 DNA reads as TGTGCCAGCAGTGTTACCATTGAGGAGACCCAGTACTTC. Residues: CASSVTIEETQYF. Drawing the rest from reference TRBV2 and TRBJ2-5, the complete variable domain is EPEVTQTPSHQVTQMGQEVILRCVPISNHLYFYWYRQILGQKVEFLVSFYNNEISEKSEIFDDQFSVERPDGSNFTLKIRSTKLEDSAMYFCASSVTIEETQYFGPGTRLLVL.

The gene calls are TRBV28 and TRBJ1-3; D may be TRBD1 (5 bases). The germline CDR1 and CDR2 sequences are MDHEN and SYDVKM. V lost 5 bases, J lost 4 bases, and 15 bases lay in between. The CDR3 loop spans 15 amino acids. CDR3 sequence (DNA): TGTGCCAGCAGTCCCGTCGGCACAGGCGGAAACACCATATATTTT. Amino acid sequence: CASSPVGTGGNTIYF.

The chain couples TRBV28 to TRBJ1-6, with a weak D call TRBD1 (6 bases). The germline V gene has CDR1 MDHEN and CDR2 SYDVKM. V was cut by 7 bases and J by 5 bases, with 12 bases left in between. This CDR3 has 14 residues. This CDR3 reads CASNRGANNSPLHF. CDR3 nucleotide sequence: TGTGCCAGCAACCGGGGGGCCAATAATTCACCCCTCCACTTT.

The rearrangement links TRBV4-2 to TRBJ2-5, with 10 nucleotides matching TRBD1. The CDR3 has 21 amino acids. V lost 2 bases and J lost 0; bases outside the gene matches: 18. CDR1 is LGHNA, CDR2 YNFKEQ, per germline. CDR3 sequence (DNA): TGTGCCAGCAGCCAATTTCCCGGGACAGGGGAAGAGGAAGTACACCAAGAGACCCAGTACTTC. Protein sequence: CASSQFPGTGEEEVHQETQYF.

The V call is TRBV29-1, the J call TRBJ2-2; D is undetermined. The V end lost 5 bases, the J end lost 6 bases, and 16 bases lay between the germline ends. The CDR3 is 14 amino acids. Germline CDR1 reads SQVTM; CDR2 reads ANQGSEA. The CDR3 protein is CSVRVRETSGELFF. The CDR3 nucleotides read TGCAGCGTTCGGGTTCGTGAAACCTCCGGGGAGCTGTTTTTT.

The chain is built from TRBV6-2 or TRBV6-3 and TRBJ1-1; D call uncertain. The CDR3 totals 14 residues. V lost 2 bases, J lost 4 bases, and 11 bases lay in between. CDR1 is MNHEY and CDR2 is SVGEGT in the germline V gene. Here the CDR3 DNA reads TGTGCCAGCAGTTACAGGCCGGGATCCACTGAAGCTTTCTTT. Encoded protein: CASSYRPGSTEAFF.

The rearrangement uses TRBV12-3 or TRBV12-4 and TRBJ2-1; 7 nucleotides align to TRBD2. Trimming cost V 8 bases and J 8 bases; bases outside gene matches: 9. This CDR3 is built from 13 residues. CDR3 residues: CASRLGLGHEQFF. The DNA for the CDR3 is TGTGCCAGCCGCCTCGGACTAGGCCATGAGCAGTTCTTC.

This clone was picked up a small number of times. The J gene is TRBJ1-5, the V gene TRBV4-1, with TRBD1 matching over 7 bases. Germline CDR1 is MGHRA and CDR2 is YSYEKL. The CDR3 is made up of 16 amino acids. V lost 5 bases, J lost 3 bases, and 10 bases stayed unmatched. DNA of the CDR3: TGCGCCAGCAGCGGAGGACAGGCCATATTCAATCAGCCCCAGCATTTT. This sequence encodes CASSGGQAIFNQPQHF.

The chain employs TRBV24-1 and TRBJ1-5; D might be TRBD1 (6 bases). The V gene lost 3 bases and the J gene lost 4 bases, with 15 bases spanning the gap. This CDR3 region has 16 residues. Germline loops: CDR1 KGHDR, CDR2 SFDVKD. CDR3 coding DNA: TGTGCCACCAGTGATCCCGAGGACAGAGTTAATCAGCCCCAGCATTTT. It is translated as CATSDPEDRVNQPQHF.

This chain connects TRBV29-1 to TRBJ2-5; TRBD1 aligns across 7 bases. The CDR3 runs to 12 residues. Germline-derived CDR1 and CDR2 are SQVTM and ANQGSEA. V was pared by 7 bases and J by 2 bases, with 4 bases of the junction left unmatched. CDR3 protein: CSAGTEQETQYF. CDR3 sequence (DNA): TGCAGCGCGGGGACAGAGCAAGAGACCCAGTACTTC. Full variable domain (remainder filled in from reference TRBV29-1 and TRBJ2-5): SAVISQKPSRDICQRGTSLTIQCQVDSQVTMMFWYRQQPGQSLTLIATANQGSEATYESGFVIDKFPISRPNLTFSTLTVSNMSPEDSSIYLCSAGTEQETQYFGPGTRLLVL.

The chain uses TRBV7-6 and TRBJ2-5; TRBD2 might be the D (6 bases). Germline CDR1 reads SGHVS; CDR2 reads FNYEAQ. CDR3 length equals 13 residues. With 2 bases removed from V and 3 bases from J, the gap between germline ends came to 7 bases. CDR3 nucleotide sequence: TGTGCCAGCAGCTTACCGGGAGAAGAGACCCAGTACTTC. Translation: CASSLPGEETQYF.

The CDR3 region is CASTSDRGQMNTEAFF. The CDR3 region has the DNA TGTGCCAGTACCTCGGACAGGGGGCAAATGAACACTGAAGCTTTCTTT. The gene calls are TRBV19 and TRBJ1-1, with TRBD1 matching over 11 bases. The CDR3 has 16 residues. Germline trimming cut 7 bases from V and 0 bases from J; bases unmatched to any gene: 7. Germline values: CDR1 LNHDA, CDR2 SQIVND (reference sequence).

The CDR3, as DNA: TGTGCCAGCAGTCCCTACAGGGAATCACTACAGCCTAACTATGGCTACACCTTC. Encoded protein: CASSPYRESLQPNYGYTF. The chain carries TRBV27 and TRBJ1-2; D possibly corresponds to TRBD1 (6 bases). V was shortened by 5 bases and J by 0 bases, with 22 bases between the two germline ends. The CDR3 loop spans 18 amino acids. Germline lookup yields CDR1 MNHEY and CDR2 SMNVEV (reference sequence).

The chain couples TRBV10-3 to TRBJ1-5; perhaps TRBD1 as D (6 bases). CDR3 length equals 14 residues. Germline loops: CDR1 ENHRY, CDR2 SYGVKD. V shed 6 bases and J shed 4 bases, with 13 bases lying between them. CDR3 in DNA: TGTGCCATCAGGAACAGGGAGGGAAATCAGCCCCAGCATTTT. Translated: CAIRNREGNQPQHF.

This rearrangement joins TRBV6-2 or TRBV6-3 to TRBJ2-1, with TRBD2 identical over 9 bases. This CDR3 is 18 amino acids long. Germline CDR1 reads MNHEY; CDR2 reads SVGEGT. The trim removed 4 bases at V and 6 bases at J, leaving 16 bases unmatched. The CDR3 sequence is CASSSSDTLAGTRNEQFF. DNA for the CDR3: TGTGCCAGCAGTTCTTCTGATACTCTAGCGGGGACTCGCAATGAGCAGTTCTTC.

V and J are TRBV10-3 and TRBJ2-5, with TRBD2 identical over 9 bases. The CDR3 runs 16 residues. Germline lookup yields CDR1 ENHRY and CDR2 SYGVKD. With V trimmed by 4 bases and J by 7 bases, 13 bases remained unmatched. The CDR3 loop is CAISGSGGPETRTQYF. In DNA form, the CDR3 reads TGTGCCATCAGTGGTAGCGGGGGTCCGGAGACGAGGACCCAGTACTTC.

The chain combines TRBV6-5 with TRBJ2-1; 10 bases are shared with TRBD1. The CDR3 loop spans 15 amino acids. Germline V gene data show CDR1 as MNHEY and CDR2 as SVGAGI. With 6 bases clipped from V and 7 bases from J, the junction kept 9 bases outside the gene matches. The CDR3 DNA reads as TGTGCCAGCAGGGACAGGGGGATAGATTTTAATGAGCAGTTCTTC. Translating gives CASRDRGIDFNEQFF.

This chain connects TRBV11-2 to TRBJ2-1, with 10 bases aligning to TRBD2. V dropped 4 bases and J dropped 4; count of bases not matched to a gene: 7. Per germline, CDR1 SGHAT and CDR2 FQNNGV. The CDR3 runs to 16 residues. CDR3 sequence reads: CASSSSLAGAYNEQFF. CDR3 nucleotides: TGTGCCAGCAGCTCCTCCCTAGCGGGAGCGTACAATGAGCAGTTCTTC.

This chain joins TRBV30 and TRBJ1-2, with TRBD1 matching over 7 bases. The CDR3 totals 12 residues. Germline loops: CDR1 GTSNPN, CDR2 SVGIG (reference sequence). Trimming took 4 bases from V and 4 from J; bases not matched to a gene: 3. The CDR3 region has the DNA TGTGCCTGGAAGGGGGCCCTCTATGGCTACACCTTC. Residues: CAWKGALYGYTF.

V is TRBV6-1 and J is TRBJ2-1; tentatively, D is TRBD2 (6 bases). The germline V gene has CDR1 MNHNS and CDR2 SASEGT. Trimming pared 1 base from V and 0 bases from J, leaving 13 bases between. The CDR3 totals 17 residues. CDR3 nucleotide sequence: TGTGCCAGCAGTGAAGTCTCGGGGGTTAGCTCCTACAATGAGCAGTTCTTC. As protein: CASSEVSGVSSYNEQFF.

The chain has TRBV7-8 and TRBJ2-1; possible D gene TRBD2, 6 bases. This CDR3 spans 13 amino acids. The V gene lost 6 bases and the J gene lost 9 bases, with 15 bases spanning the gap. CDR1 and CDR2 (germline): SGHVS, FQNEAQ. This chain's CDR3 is CASRVRAGGEQFF. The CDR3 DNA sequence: TGTGCCAGCAGGGTTAGAGCGGGCGGTGAGCAGTTCTTC.

The CDR3 is CASSVGSGTSGSYEQYF. The CDR3 DNA sequence: TGTGCCAGCAGCGTTGGGTCGGGGACTAGCGGCTCCTACGAGCAGTACTTC. The gene calls are TRBV9 and TRBJ2-7, with TRBD2 matching over 11 bases. Germline CDR1 reads SGDLS; CDR2 reads YYNGEE. The CDR3 spans 17 residues. The trim removed 2 bases at V and 0 bases at J, leaving 7 bases unmatched.

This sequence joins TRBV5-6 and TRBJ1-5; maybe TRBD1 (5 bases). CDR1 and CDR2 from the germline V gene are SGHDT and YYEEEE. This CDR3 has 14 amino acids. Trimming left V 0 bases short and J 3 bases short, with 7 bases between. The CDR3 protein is CASSLEGLNQPQHF. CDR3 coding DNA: TGTGCCAGCAGCTTGGAGGGGCTCAATCAGCCCCAGCATTTT. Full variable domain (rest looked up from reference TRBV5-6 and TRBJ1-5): DAGVTQSPTHLIKTRGQQVTLRCSPKSGHDTVSWYQQALGQGPQFIFQYYEEEERQRGNFPDRFSGHQFPNYSSELNVNALLLGDSALYLCASSLEGLNQPQHFGDGTRLSIL.